The present TCR beta chain was sequenced within a study of T cells after yellow fever vaccination. Study details: The authors prepared low-cell-number fractions using SMART-Seq v4 Ultra Low Input.

This clonotype was detected ten times or more. Antigen: not known. Study-wide findings and caveats: Clonotypes shared by both compartments, CD4 and CD8, made up a small share.

By 5'RACE template switching, TCR cDNA was produced, with a universal primer site and UMIs added in the process. TCRdb re-analysed the 5' RACE reads in MiXCR, keeping a single row per CDR3 protein. Found here are approximately 240,000 distinct CDR3 sequences, roughly 4% of them singletons; the top ten hold 19%. CDR3 length: 19 amino acids. Germline loops: CDR1 MNHEY, CDR2 SVGEGT. V was pared by 0 bases and J by 0 bases, with 17 bases between. The chain is built from TRBV6-2 or TRBV6-3 and TRBJ2-2; the D call may be TRBD1 or TRBD2 (5 bases each). The sequenced sample was PBMCs, obtained 15 days after the yellow fever booster vaccination. This sequence was found in a young man who received the YFV17D yellow fever vaccine. The CDR3 DNA sequence: TGTGCCAGCAGTTACTCGACAATGTCGGGACCCACGAACACCGGGGAGCTGTTTTTT. It is translated as CASSYSTMSGPTNTGELFF.